Given below is one T cell receptor (beta chain) in context. This CDR3 spans 15 amino acids. Germline V lookup: CDR1 LGHNA, CDR2 YNFKEQ. Trimming removed 4 bases from V and 3 bases from J, with 15 bases in between. Method: immunoSEQ multiplex PCR; TCRdb's copy keeps in-frame clones and lacks some. The data show 300,000 to 400,000 clones, approximately 90% seen once. The data were taken from a study of blood T cell repertoires in COVID-19. The sequenced material came from PBMCs or T cells enriched from blood (not recorded which). The source of this sequence is a woman aged 18-35 years who had recovered from COVID-19. The J gene is TRBJ1-1, the V gene TRBV4-2, with D perhaps matching TRBD1 (5 bases). The CDR3 protein is CASSPQRGEDTEAFF. The CDR3 DNA follows: TGTGCCAGCAGCCCCCAGAGAGGGGAGGACACTGAAGCTTTCTTT.